This T cell receptor beta chain was identified in a study of molecular identifiers for immune sequencing clone quantification. For the study at large: RNA, taken in replicates from about 21,000 or 97,000 naive CD8 cells, was split five ways, with four sequenced.

Naive CD8 T cells were sorted, and the gate applied was CD8+CD4-CCR7+CD45RA+. General study results and limits: Under 1% of molecules in naive cells, but over 98% of effector molecules, belonged to clones above 20 RNA copies. The sizes of highly expanded clones could be underestimated when identical TCR molecules share a barcode.

TCRdb independently ran MiXCR on the PCR reads; one entry per CDR3 protein. The table has 250,000 to 350,000 distinct CDR3 sequences, 20% to 25% seen once. This clonotype has at least ten counts. Its antigen remains unknown. V was clipped by 5 bases and J by 6 bases; unmatched bases: 11. The CDR3 is 17 amino acids. Input material: naive CD8+ T cells from blood, with Jurkat cell RNA spiked in. Subset meaning: FACS-sorted CD8+CD4-CCR7+CD45RA+ naive T cells. The chain links TRBV12-3 or TRBV12-4 to TRBJ2-3; 13 nucleotides align to TRBD2. The receptor's source is a human donor in good health. Some libraries in this study had Jurkat cell RNA spiked in. Here the CDR3 DNA reads TGTGCCAGCAGTCTATTCGGGACTAGCGGGGCTCGCGATACGCAGTATTTT. The encoded protein is CASSLFGTSGARDTQYF.